One and the same sample provided the 16 T cell receptor beta chains below, sequenced in a study of blood T cell repertoires in COVID-19. Libraries were prepared by immunoSEQ multiplex PCR; TCRdb keeps only in-frame clonotypes and omits some of them. The data contain 26,000 or so clones, about nine tenths of them singletons. Sequenced sample: peripheral blood. The source is a man in his 60s with active COVID-19.

V and J are TRBV5-1 and TRBJ1-1, with a tentative D call TRBD1 (6 bases). Trimming shortened V by 4 bases and J by 5 bases, and 15 bases separated the two germline ends. The CDR3 extends over 14 amino acids. Germline V gives CDR1 SGHRS, CDR2 YFSETQ. CDR3 DNA: TGCGCCAGCAGCGAACAGGGTGAAGGGACTGAAGCTTTCTTT. Protein product: CASSEQGEGTEAFF. Complete variable domain (other parts from reference TRBV5-1 and TRBJ1-1): KAGVTQTPRYLIKTRGQQVTLSCSPISGHRSVSWYQQTPGQGLQFLFEYFSETQRNKGNFPGRFSGRQFSNSRSEMNVSTLELGDSALYLCASSEQGEGTEAFFGQGTRLTVV.

The rearrangement links TRBV5-1 to TRBJ1-1; D gene ambiguous. Germline V gives CDR1 SGHRS, CDR2 YFSETQ. This CDR3 is 15 amino acids long. V was clipped by 0 bases and J by 0 bases, with 9 bases between them. Written as DNA, the CDR3 is TGCGCCAGCAGCTTGGAGCGAGCGGTGAACACTGAAGCTTTCTTT. Its protein is CASSLERAVNTEAFF. The variable domain in full, with the rest retrieved from reference TRBV5-1 and TRBJ1-1, is KAGVTQTPRYLIKTRGQQVTLSCSPISGHRSVSWYQQTPGQGLQFLFEYFSETQRNKGNFPGRFSGRQFSNSRSEMNVSTLELGDSALYLCASSLERAVNTEAFFGQGTRLTVV.

V is TRBV4-1 and J is TRBJ1-1, with D perhaps matching TRBD1 (6 bases). V was pared by 4 bases and J by 2 bases, with 14 bases between. The germline gives CDR1 MGHRA, CDR2 YSYEKL. The CDR3 is made up of 15 amino acids. The CDR3 reads CASSRPQGSNTEAFF. CDR3 bases: TGCGCCAGCAGCCGACCACAGGGTAGCAACACTGAAGCTTTCTTT.

The rearrangement joins TRBV5-1 to TRBJ2-3; the match to TRBD2 covers 14 bases. Unmatched junction bases numbered 4, after V lost 4 bases and J lost 6 bases. The CDR3 loop spans 15 amino acids. CDR1 is SGHRS and CDR2 is YFSETQ in the germline V gene. CDR3 protein: CASSRTSGGRDTQYF. The CDR3 DNA follows: TGCGCCAGCAGCAGGACTAGCGGGGGGCGGGATACGCAGTATTTT.

The chain is built from TRBV5-5 and TRBJ1-1; D is possibly TRBD1 (5 bases). The CDR3 runs to 13 residues. Deletions cut 1 base from V and 2 bases from J, with 6 bases between. Germline CDR1 SGHKS, CDR2 YYEKEE (reference sequence). CDR3 in amino acids: CASSLRGNTEAFF. In nucleotides, the CDR3 is TGTGCCAGCAGCTTGAGGGGAAACACTGAAGCTTTCTTT.

V usage is TRBV7-8 and J usage is TRBJ2-7; 8 bases are shared with TRBD1. Germline CDR1 is SGHVS and CDR2 is FQNEAQ. The CDR3 is 13 residues long. V trimming: 5 bases; J trimming: 3 bases; junction bases outside the gene matches: 3. CDR3 DNA sequence: TGTGCCAGCAGCGGACAGGGAGGCTACGAGCAGTACTTC. It encodes CASSGQGGYEQYF.

The chain is built from TRBV25-1 and TRBJ2-3; D possibly corresponds to TRBD1 (6 bases). The germline V gene encodes CDR1 MGHDK and CDR2 SYGVNS. Trimming took off 3 bases at V and 3 bases at J, with 13 bases between the two ends. The CDR3 runs to 15 residues. The CDR3 nucleotides are TGTGCCAGCAGTGACACTCGAACAGGGACAGATACGCAGTATTTT. It codes for CASSDTRTGTDTQYF. Variable domain in full (rest from reference TRBV25-1 and TRBJ2-3): EADIYQTPRYLVIGTGKKITLECSQTMGHDKMYWYQQDPGMELHLIHYSYGVNSTEKGDLSSESTVSRIRTEHFPLTLESARPSHTSQYLCASSDTRTGTDTQYFGPGTRLTVL.

J is TRBJ2-7 and V is TRBV3-1 (or the pseudogene TRBV3-2); maybe TRBD1 (6 bases). Germline V gene lookup returns CDR1 LGHDT and CDR2 YNNKEL (reference sequence). This CDR3 has 14 amino acids. Trimming stripped 6 bases from V and 2 bases from J, with 14 bases between. The chain's CDR3 is CASSSGTQTYEQYF. DNA for the CDR3: TGTGCCAGCAGTTCCGGGACACAAACCTACGAGCAGTACTTC.

This clone was observed a few times. Other DNA sequences from this sample encode an identical CDR3 as well. V is TRBV2 and J is TRBJ1-6; 10 nucleotides match TRBD1. The CDR3 is 18 amino acids. Germline lookup yields CDR1 SNHLY and CDR2 FYNNEI. After removal of 7 bases from V and 0 bases from J, the junction contained 9 bases not matched to a gene. The CDR3 coding sequence is TGTGCCAGCAACACTAGACAGGGGGCCAGCTCCTATAATTCACCCCTCCACTTT. The encoded protein is CASNTRQGASSYNSPLHF. The complete variable domain, with remaining parts taken from reference TRBV2 and TRBJ1-6, reads EPEVTQTPSHQVTQMGQEVILRCVPISNHLYFYWYRQILGQKVEFLVSFYNNEISEKSEIFDDQFSVERPDGSNFTLKIRSTKLEDSAMYFCASNTRQGASSYNSPLHFGNGTRLTVT.

The chain employs TRBV29-1 and TRBJ2-5; 8 bases match TRBD2. Germline V gives CDR1 SQVTM, CDR2 ANQGSEA. J lost 7 bases, V lost 2 bases, and 15 bases had no gene match. CDR3 length: 16 residues. The CDR3 region is CSVERLGLGAPRTQYF. DNA of the CDR3: TGCAGCGTTGAAAGGTTGGGACTAGGGGCCCCAAGGACCCAGTACTTC.

This chain uses TRBV27 with TRBJ1-4; 7 bases line up with TRBD1. Germline V gives CDR1 MNHEY, CDR2 SMNVEV (reference sequence). This CDR3 comprises 17 residues. Trimming cost V 3 bases and J 10 bases; bases outside gene matches: 17. CDR3 loop: CASSFDRGNDRVTKLFF. CDR3 bases: TGTGCCAGCAGTTTTGATCGGGGAAATGACAGGGTTACAAAACTGTTTTTT.

This sequence joins TRBV9 and TRBJ1-2; D gene unclear. The V end lost 0 bases, the J end lost 0 bases, and 9 bases lay between the germline ends. The length of the CDR3 is 15 residues. CDR1 is SGDLS and CDR2 is YYNGEE in the germline V gene. The chain's CDR3 is CASSVGSISNYGYTF. For the CDR3, the DNA is TGTGCCAGCAGCGTAGGGTCTATCTCTAACTATGGCTACACCTTC.

The gene calls are TRBV3-1 (or the pseudogene TRBV3-2) and TRBJ1-2; maybe TRBD1 (5 bases). Germline CDR1 reads LGHDT; CDR2 reads YNNKEL (reference sequence). V was trimmed by 8 bases and J by 8 bases, leaving 15 bases between them. The CDR3 loop spans 12 amino acids. CDR3 coding DNA: TGTGCCAGCGGTCAGCGGGGGAGGGGCTACACCTTC. It yields the protein CASGQRGRGYTF.

The chain carries TRBV19 and TRBJ1-2, with a weak D call TRBD1 (5 bases). The CDR3 length is 12 residues. CDR1 and CDR2 (germline): LNHDA, SQIVND (reference sequence). V shed 10 bases and J shed 7 bases, with 16 bases lying between them. CDR3 sequence (DNA): TGTGCCACTTTATGGGGCGGGATTGGCTACACCTTC. This gives the protein CATLWGGIGYTF. The complete variable domain, with remaining parts taken from reference TRBV19 and TRBJ1-2, reads DGGITQSPKYLFRKEGQNVTLSCEQNLNHDAMYWYRQDPGQGLRLIYYSQIVNDFQKGDIAEGYSVSREKKESFPLTVTSAQKNPTAFYLCATLWGGIGYTFGSGTRLTVV.

V is TRBV24-1 and J is TRBJ2-3, with TRBD2 identical over 16 bases. This CDR3 comprises 15 residues. V shed 4 bases, J shed 13 bases, and the junction held 7 bases outside the gene matches. CDR1 is KGHDR and CDR2 is SFDVKD in the germline V gene. CDR3 bases: TGTGCCACCAGTGACCCGGGACTAGCGGGGGGGCTGGAGTATTTT. Its translation: CATSDPGLAGGLEYF.

J is TRBJ1-6 and V is TRBV19; no firm D call. The V gene lost 3 bases and the J gene lost 9 bases, with 12 bases spanning the gap. The germline gives CDR1 LNHDA, CDR2 SQIVND (reference sequence). The CDR3 extends over 14 amino acids. CDR3 nucleotide sequence: TGTGCCAGTAGTATGTCGCGTGGTTCTTCACCCCTCCACTTT. Protein: CASSMSRGSSPLHF.